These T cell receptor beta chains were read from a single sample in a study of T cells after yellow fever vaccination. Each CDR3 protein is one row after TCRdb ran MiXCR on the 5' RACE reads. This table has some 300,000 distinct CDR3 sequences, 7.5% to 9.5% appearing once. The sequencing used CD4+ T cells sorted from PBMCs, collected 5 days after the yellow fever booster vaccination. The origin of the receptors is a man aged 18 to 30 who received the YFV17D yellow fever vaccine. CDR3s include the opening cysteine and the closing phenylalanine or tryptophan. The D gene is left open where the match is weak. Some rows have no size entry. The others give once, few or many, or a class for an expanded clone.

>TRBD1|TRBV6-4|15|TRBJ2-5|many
CASRTDRGFQETQYF
TGTGCCAGCAGGACGGACAGGGGGTTCCAAGAGACCCAGTACTTC
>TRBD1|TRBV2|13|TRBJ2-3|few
CASRTGITDTQYF
TGTGCCAGCAGGACAGGGATCACAGATACGCAGTATTTT
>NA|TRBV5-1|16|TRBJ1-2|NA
CASPPPRTETFYGYTF
TGCGCCAGCCCCCCCCCGCGGACAGAAACCTTCTATGGCTACACCTTC
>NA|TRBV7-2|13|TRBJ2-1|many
CASSPTPGNEQFF
TGTGCCAGCAGCCCCACCCCAGGCAATGAGCAGTTCTTC
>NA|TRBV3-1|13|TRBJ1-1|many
CASSQVGGTEAFF
TGTGCCAGCAGCCAAGTCGGGGGGACTGAAGCTTTCTTT
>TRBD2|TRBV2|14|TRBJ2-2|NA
CASRQLAETGELFF
TGTGCCAGCAGGCAACTAGCGGAAACCGGGGAGCTGTTTTTT
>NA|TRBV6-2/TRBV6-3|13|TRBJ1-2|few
CASSSAGVGVYTF
TGTGCCAGCAGTTCCGCGGGAGTAGGAGTCTACACCTTC
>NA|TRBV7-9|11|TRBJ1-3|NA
CATRVGNTIYF
TGTGCCACCAGAGTGGGAAACACCATATATTTT
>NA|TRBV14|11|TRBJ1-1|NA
CASSHHTEAFF
TGTGCCAGCAGCCATCACACTGAAGCTTTCTTT
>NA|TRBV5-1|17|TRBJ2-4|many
CASSPRKLTGRGNIQYF
TGCGCCAGCAGCCCACGGAAATTGACAGGCCGGGGAAACATTCAGTACTTC
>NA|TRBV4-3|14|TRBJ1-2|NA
CASSQDLRYHGYTF
TGCGCCAGCAGCCAAGATCTTAGGTATCATGGCTACACCTTC
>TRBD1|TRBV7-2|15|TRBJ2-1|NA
CASSLGDRGGNEQFF
TGTGCCAGCAGCTTAGGAGACAGGGGGGGAAATGAGCAGTTCTTC
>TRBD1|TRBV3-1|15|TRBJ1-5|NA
CASSQEGQGHQPQHF
TGTGCCAGCAGCCAAGAGGGACAGGGGCATCAGCCCCAGCATTTT
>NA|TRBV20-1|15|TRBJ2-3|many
CSARGDRRRTDTQYF
TGCAGTGCGCGGGGGGACAGGCGCCGGACAGATACGCAGTATTTT
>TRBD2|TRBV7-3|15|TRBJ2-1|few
CASSFGAGPYNEQFF
TGTGCCAGCAGCTTTGGAGCGGGGCCTTACAATGAGCAGTTCTTC
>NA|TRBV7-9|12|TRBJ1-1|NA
CASRMSNTEAFF
TGTGCCAGCAGGATGTCGAACACTGAAGCTTTCTTT
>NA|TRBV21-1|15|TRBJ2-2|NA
CATPTDGPNTGELFF
TGTGCCACCCCAACGGACGGACCGAACACCGGGGAGCTGTTTTTT
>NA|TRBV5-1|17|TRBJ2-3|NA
CASSLGAGTPSTDTQYF
TGCGCCAGCAGCTTGGGGGCGGGGACACCTAGCACAGATACGCAGTATTTT
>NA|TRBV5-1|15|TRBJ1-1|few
CASSLDNVVNTEAFF
TGCGCCAGCAGCTTGGACAACGTGGTGAACACTGAAGCTTTCTTT
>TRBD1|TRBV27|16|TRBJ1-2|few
CASSYGQGATNYGYTF
TGTGCCAGCAGTTACGGACAGGGGGCTACTAACTATGGCTACACCTTC
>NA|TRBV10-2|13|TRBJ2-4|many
CASLRVGKNIQYF
TGCGCCAGCCTCAGGGTTGGCAAAAACATTCAGTACTTC
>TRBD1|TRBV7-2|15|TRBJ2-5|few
CASSFAKGGGETQYF
TGTGCCAGCAGCTTCGCGAAAGGGGGCGGCGAGACCCAGTACTTC
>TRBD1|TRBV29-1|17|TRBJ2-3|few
CSVVTPPGQGSTDTQYF
TGCAGCGTTGTCACTCCTCCGGGACAGGGAAGCACAGATACGCAGTATTTT
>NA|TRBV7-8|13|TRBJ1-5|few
CASSFAELQPQHF
TGTGCCAGCAGCTTTGCAGAGCTTCAGCCCCAGCATTTT
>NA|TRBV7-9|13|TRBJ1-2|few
CASSADGGGGYTF
TGTGCCAGCAGCGCAGACGGCGGGGGTGGCTACACCTTC
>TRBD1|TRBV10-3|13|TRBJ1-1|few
CAISGQGLTEAFF
TGTGCCATCTCGGGACAGGGTCTAACTGAAGCTTTCTTT
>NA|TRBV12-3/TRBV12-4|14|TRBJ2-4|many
CASSHGGAKNIQYF
TGTGCCAGCAGCCATGGGGGGGCCAAAAACATTCAGTACTTC
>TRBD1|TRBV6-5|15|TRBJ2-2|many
CASSRDRAFYGELFF
TGTGCCAGCAGCCGAGACAGGGCATTTTACGGGGAGCTGTTTTTT
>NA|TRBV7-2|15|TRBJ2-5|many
CASSPTSSLGETQYF
TGTGCCAGCAGTCCTACTAGCTCCCTAGGGGAGACCCAGTACTTC
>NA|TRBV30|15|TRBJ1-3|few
CAWSADLGPGNTIYF
TGTGCCTGGAGCGCGGACCTGGGGCCTGGAAACACCATATATTTT
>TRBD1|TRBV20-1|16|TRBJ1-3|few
CSARGSDRVAGNTIYF
TGCAGTGCTAGAGGCTCGGACAGGGTGGCTGGAAACACCATATATTTT
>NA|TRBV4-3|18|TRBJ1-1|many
CASSQDIVRTGLGTEAFF
TGCGCCAGCAGCCAAGATATTGTTAGAACAGGGCTGGGCACTGAAGCTTTCTTT
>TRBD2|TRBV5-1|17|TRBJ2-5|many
CASSSGGLAGFQETQYF
TGCGCCAGCAGCTCCGGTGGACTAGCGGGCTTCCAAGAGACCCAGTACTTC
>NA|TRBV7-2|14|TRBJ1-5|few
CASSLAPSDQPQHF
TGTGCCAGCAGCTTAGCGCCGAGTGATCAGCCCCAGCATTTT
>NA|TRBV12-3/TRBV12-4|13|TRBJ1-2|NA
CASSPGESLRYTF
TGTGCCAGCAGTCCAGGGGAATCCTTACGCTACACCTTC
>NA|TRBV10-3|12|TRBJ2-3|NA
CAMRGGTDTQYF
TGTGCCATGCGCGGGGGCACAGATACGCAGTATTTT
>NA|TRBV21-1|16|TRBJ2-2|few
CASSKVGQGRTGELFF
TGTGCCAGCAGCAAAGTTGGCCAGGGACGCACCGGGGAGCTGTTTTTT
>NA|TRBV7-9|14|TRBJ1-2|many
CASNLNYDRTGYTF
TGTGCCAGCAACCTGAACTATGACAGAACTGGCTACACCTTC
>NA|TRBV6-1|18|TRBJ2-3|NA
CASSAYFPSPTGTDTQYF
TGTGCCAGCAGTGCCTACTTTCCTTCTCCCACGGGCACAGATACGCAGTATTTT
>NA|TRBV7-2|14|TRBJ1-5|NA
CASSRTVDNQPQHF
TGTGCCAGCAGCCGGACGGTTGACAATCAGCCCCAGCATTTT
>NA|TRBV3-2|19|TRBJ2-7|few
CASSLYGGNLRPSSYEQYF
TGTGCCAGCAGCCTTTACGGGGGAAATCTACGCCCAAGCTCCTACGAGCAGTACTTC
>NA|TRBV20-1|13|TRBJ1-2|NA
CSISLRVGDGYTF
TGCAGCATAAGCCTCAGGGTGGGCGATGGCTACACCTTC
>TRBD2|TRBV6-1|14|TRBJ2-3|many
CASTPGTNTDTQYF
TGTGCCAGCACCCCAGGGACTAACACAGATACGCAGTATTTT
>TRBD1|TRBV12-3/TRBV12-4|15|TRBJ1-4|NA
CASSLQGVGHEKLFF
TGTGCCAGCAGTTTACAGGGGGTGGGCCATGAAAAACTGTTTTTT